This T cell receptor (beta chain) was identified in a study of cytomegalovirus exposure and HLA in healthy donors. Study at large: Just over 80% of 398 genotyped donors fell in the Caucasian-associated ancestry cluster. General study points: Highest at DRB1 and lowest at HLA-C, TCR association rates differed among HLA loci in a later analysis.

Note on this clone: No antigen is known for it.

This PCR relied on a set of 60 Vbeta primers and 13 Jbeta primers. Sequencing was performed with immunoSEQ multiplex PCR; in TCRdb, only in-frame clones are kept and a portion is missing. This sample has about 100,000 clones; 80% to 90% occur once, and the top ten carry about 1.1%. V was clipped by 1 base and J by 6 bases, with 6 bases between them. The length of the CDR3 is 13 residues. The germline gives CDR1 MGHDK, CDR2 SYGVNS. This receptor was identified in a woman aged 18-35 years in good health and CMV-seronegative. V usage is TRBV25-1 and J usage is TRBJ2-2; D unresolved. The sequenced sample consisted of PBMCs. This CDR3 is CASSEFEAGELFF. CDR3 sequence (DNA): TGTGCCAGCAGTGAATTCGAGGCCGGGGAGCTGTTTTTT.